A single sample gave rise to the 16 T cell receptor beta chains below, sequenced in a study of T cell responses to AZD1222 COVID-19 vaccine. Measured with immunoSEQ multiplex PCR; TCRdb has only the in-frame clones, and not every one. The sample comprises around 95,000 clones, approximately 91% of which are singletons, and under 2% rests with the top ten. Source: peripheral blood, taken on day 0 of AZD1222 vaccination. The receptors originated from an adult in good health.

The chain recombines TRBV10-3 with TRBJ2-7, with 12 positions matching TRBD1. Trimming removed 3 bases from V and 2 bases from J; junction bases left unmatched: 5. From germline, CDR1 is ENHRY and CDR2 SYGVKD. This CDR3 contains 16 residues. The DNA for the CDR3 is TGTGCCATCAGTGACTTGGGACAGGGGGCCACCTACGAGCAGTACTTC. This sequence encodes CAISDLGQGATYEQYF.

The chain is built from TRBV10-1 and TRBJ2-1; 9 nucleotides agree with TRBD2. This CDR3 has 16 amino acids. CDR1 WNHNN and CDR2 SYGVQD come from the germline V gene (reference sequence). Losses at the gene ends were 3 bases for V and 5 bases for J; bases not matched to a gene: 8. The CDR3, as DNA: TGCGCCAGCAGTGACCTCCTTAGCGGGAGTGACAATGAGCAGTTCTTC. As protein: CASSDLLSGSDNEQFF.

The gene calls are TRBV4-1 and TRBJ1-1; D is unresolved. The CDR3 length is 12 residues. V gave up 1 base and J gave up 10 bases, with 10 bases separating them. Germline values: CDR1 MGHRA, CDR2 YSYEKL. CDR3 loop: CASSQGLGRAFF. The DNA for the CDR3 is TGCGCCAGCAGCCAAGGATTAGGGAGAGCTTTCTTT.

The chain uses TRBV9 and TRBJ1-2; 12 bases are shared with TRBD1. Germline-derived CDR1 and CDR2 are SGDLS and YYNGEE. There are 14 residues in the CDR3. With 3 bases clipped from V and 7 bases from J, the junction kept 4 bases outside the gene matches. DNA for the CDR3: TGTGCCAGCAGCGCGGGACAGGGGGCACTTGGCTACACCTTC. Encoded protein: CASSAGQGALGYTF.

The chain combines TRBV10-3 with TRBJ2-6; possibly TRBD1 or TRBD2 for D (5 bases each). The CDR3 has 18 amino acids. Looked up from germline, CDR1 is ENHRY and CDR2 is SYGVKD. Trimming cost V 2 bases and J 0 bases, with 14 bases left between them. CDR3 sequence (DNA): TGTGCCATCAGTGAGGGGGATGATGGGACCTCTGGGGCCAACGTCCTGACTTTC. This gives the protein CAISEGDDGTSGANVLTF.

This chain links TRBV28 with TRBJ2-7, with D unresolved. Germline V gene sequence: CDR1 MDHEN, CDR2 SYDVKM. This CDR3 contains 13 residues. V was trimmed by 4 bases and J by 2 bases, leaving 9 bases between them. DNA of the CDR3: TGTGCCAGCAGTTCTGCGACAACCTACGAGCAGTACTTC. This codes for CASSSATTYEQYF. The whole variable domain, filled in from reference TRBV28 and TRBJ2-7, reads DVKVTQSSRYLVKRTGEKVFLECVQDMDHENMFWYRQDPGLGLRLIYFSYDVKMKEKGDIPEGYSVSREKKERFSLILESASTNQTSMYLCASSSATTYEQYFGPGTRLTVT.

This clone was observed once. The CDR3 DNA reads TGTGCCAGTAGTAGGACAGGGGAAGGGGAGCTGTTTTTT. Amino acid sequence: CASSRTGEGELFF. The chain uses TRBV19 and TRBJ2-2, with 9 bases matching TRBD1. The CDR3 contains 13 residues. Per the germline V gene, CDR1 is LNHDA and CDR2 is SQIVND (reference sequence). J was trimmed by 8 bases and V by 4 bases; bases with no gene match: 2. Full variable domain (rest looked up from reference TRBV19 and TRBJ2-2): DGGITQSPKYLFRKEGQNVTLSCEQNLNHDAMYWYRQDPGQGLRLIYYSQIVNDFQKGDIAEGYSVSREKKESFPLTVTSAQKNPTAFYLCASSRTGEGELFFGEGSRLTVL.

This clone was picked up one time. V usage is TRBV18 and J usage is TRBJ2-5; 10 bases line up with TRBD1. The CDR3 contains 16 residues. CDR1 is KGHSH, CDR2 LQKENI, per germline. V lost 3 bases and J lost 4; bases outside the gene matches: 8. Here the CDR3 DNA reads TGTGCCAGCTCACCGACAGGGGGCGGTAGCCTAGAGACCCAGTACTTC. Protein product: CASSPTGGGSLETQYF.

This clone was picked up one time. The chain links TRBV5-8 to TRBJ2-3, with 12 nucleotides matching TRBD1. CDR3 size: 16 residues. Germline V gene lookup returns CDR1 SGHTS and CDR2 YDEGEE. V shed 5 bases, J shed 4 bases, and the junction held 8 bases outside the gene matches. Here the CDR3 DNA reads TGTGCCAGCAGGGCATGGGACAGGGGGCATTCAGATACGCAGTATTTT. This encodes CASRAWDRGHSDTQYF.

J is TRBJ2-7 and V is TRBV5-3, with D possibly TRBD2 on 5 matching bases. TRBV5-3 is an ORF, and what it does is uncertain. The CDR3 extends over 18 amino acids. V dropped 0 bases and J dropped 3 bases, with 22 bases sitting between them. The CDR3 region has the DNA TGTGCCAGAAGCTTGGGGGGATTATTGAGGGAACCCAACTACGAGCAGTACTTC. As protein: CARSLGGLLREPNYEQYF.

This clone showed up just once. The CDR3 loop is CASSQGQAGEAFF. CDR3 nucleotide sequence: TGCGCCAGCAGCCAGGGACAAGCAGGTGAAGCTTTCTTT. The rearrangement joins TRBV5-1 to TRBJ1-1; TRBD1 might be the D (6 bases). The CDR3 totals 13 residues. Per the germline V gene, CDR1 is SGHRS and CDR2 is YFSETQ. Trimming left V 4 bases short and J 7 bases short, with 14 bases between.

The chain is built from TRBV19 and TRBJ1-5; D is possibly TRBD1 (5 bases). The CDR3 sequence is 16 residues long. Germline V gene sequence: CDR1 LNHDA, CDR2 SQIVND (reference sequence). Trimming took 5 bases from V and 2 from J, leaving 16 bases between them. In DNA form, the CDR3 reads TGTGCCAGTAGTCTCCTCGGGGGGGTGGGCAATCAGCCCCAGCATTTT. This translates into CASSLLGGVGNQPQHF.

This clone was detected once. This chain links TRBV7-8 with TRBJ1-5, with D unclear. CDR3 length: 13 residues. CDR1 and CDR2 (germline): SGHVS, FQNEAQ. Trimming stripped 7 bases from V and 1 base from J, with 8 bases between. This CDR3 is CASNSNSNQPQHF. CDR3 nucleotide sequence: TGTGCCAGCAACTCCAACAGCAATCAGCCCCAGCATTTT.

CDR3 DNA: TGTGCCAGCAGCCAAGCCCGAGGGAGCGCCGGGGAGCTGTTTTTT. Translation gives CASSQARGSAGELFF. The chain employs TRBV4-2 and TRBJ2-2, with D possibly being TRBD2 (5 bases). Deletions cut 1 base from V and 6 bases from J, with 12 bases between. This CDR3 has 15 residues. Per germline, CDR1 LGHNA and CDR2 YNFKEQ.

The chain carries TRBV19 and TRBJ2-5; 8 bases fit TRBD2. The CDR3 consists of 17 residues. Germline V gene data show CDR1 as LNHDA and CDR2 as SQIVND (reference sequence). V lost 3 bases and J lost 4; bases outside the gene matches: 13. CDR3 DNA: TGTGCCAGTAGTATCGGGTCGGCGGGAGGAATCATAGAGACCCAGTACTTC. Protein product: CASSIGSAGGIIETQYF.

The V gene is TRBV21-1, the J gene TRBJ2-1; TRBD2, the D gene given by the table, was not confirmed from the DNA. TRBV21-1 is noted as a pseudogene. This CDR3 comprises 19 residues. CDR3 coding DNA: TGTGCCAGCAGCATTGGACTAGCGGGAGGGCCTCACTTCTACAATGAGCAGTTCTTC. Its translation: CASSIGLAGGPHFYNEQFF.